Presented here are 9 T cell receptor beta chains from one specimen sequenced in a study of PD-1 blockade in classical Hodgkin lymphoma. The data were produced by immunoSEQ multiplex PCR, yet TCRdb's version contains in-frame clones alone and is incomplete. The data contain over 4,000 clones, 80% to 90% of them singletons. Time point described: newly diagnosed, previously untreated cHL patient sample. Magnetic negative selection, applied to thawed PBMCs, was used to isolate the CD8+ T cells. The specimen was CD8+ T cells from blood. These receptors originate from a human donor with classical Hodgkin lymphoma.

DNA for the CDR3: TGTGCCAGCAGCGTCTCGACCTCCTACGAGCAGTACTTC. Translated, it gives CASSVSTSYEQYF. V usage is TRBV28 and J usage is TRBJ2-7; D is undetermined. Looked up from germline, CDR1 is MDHEN and CDR2 is SYDVKM. Trimming removed 6 bases from V and 0 bases from J, with 9 bases in between. This CDR3 spans 13 amino acids.

The CDR3 nucleotides are TGTGCCACCAGCAGACTCCCGGGACAGGGGAGCGCAGATACGCAGTATTTT. It is translated as CATSRLPGQGSADTQYF. This rearrangement joins TRBV15 to TRBJ2-3; 10 positions agree with TRBD1. The CDR3 sequence is 17 residues long. After removal of 2 bases from V and 4 bases from J, the junction contained 9 bases not matched to a gene. Germline V gene sequence: CDR1 LNHNV, CDR2 YYDKDF (reference sequence).

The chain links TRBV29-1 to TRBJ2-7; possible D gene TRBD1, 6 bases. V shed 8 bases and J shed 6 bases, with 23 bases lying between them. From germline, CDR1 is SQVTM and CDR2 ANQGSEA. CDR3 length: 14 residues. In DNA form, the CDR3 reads TGCAGCAGACGGTCAGGGGCGGCTCCCCCCGAGCAGTACTTC. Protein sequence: CSRRSGAAPPEQYF.

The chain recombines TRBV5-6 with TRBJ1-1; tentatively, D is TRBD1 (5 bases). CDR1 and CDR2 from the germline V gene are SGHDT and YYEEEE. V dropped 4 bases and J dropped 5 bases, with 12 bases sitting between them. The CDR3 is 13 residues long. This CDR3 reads CASSRSRGTEAFF. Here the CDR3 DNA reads TGTGCCAGCAGCCGCTCACGGGGGACTGAAGCTTTCTTT.

CDR3 region: CASSIPGTGNRQPQHF. The CDR3 region has the DNA TGTGCCAGCAGCATCCCCGGGACAGGTAATCGTCAGCCCCAGCATTTT. V is TRBV7-9 and J is TRBJ1-5, with TRBD1 matching over 8 bases. CDR1 is SEHNR and CDR2 is FQNEAQ in the germline V gene (reference sequence). The V gene end was trimmed by 5 bases and the J gene end by 6 bases; junction bases not matched to a gene: 12. The CDR3 is 16 residues long. Variable domain in full (rest from reference TRBV7-9 and TRBJ1-5): DTGVSQNPRHKITKRGQNVTFRCDPISEHNRLYWYRQTLGQGPEFLTYFQNEAQLEKSRLLSDRFSAERPKGSFSTLEIQRTEQGDSAMYLCASSIPGTGNRQPQHFGDGTRLSIL.

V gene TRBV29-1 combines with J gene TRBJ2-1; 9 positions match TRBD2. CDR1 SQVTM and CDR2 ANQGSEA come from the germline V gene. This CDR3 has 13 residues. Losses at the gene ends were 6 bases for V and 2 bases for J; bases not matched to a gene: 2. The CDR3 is CSVLAGTYNEQFF. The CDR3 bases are TGCAGCGTCCTAGCGGGGACCTACAATGAGCAGTTCTTC.

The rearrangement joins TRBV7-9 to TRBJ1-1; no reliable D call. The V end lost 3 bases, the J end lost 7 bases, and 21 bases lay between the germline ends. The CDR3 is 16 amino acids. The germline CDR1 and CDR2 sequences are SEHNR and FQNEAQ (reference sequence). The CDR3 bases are TGTGCCAGCAGCTTGTGGGCCGGCCTTCGTCCCCTTGAAGCTTTCTTT. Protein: CASSLWAGLRPLEAFF.

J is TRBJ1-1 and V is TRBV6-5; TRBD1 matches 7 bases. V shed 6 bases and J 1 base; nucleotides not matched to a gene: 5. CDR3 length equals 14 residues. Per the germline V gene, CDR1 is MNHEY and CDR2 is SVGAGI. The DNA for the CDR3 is TGTGCCAGCAGCCGTAGACAGGGGAACACTGAAGCTTTCTTT. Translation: CASSRRQGNTEAFF.

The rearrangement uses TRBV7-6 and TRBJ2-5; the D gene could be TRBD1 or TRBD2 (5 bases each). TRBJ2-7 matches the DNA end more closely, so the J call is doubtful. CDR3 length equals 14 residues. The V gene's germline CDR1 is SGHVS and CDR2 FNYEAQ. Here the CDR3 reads CASSFGTGSYEQYF. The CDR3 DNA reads TGTGCCAGCAGCTTCGGGACGGGCTCCTACGAGCAGTACTTC.